This entry lists 11 T cell receptor beta chains sequenced from one sample in a study of read filtering for tumor transcriptome and immune sequencing. Molecular barcoded adaptors covering alpha/delta and beta/gamma chains were used on approximately 400 ng RNA. In TCRdb, the reads were re-called with MiXCR into one record per CDR3 protein. The data contain about 27,000 distinct CDR3 sequences, approximately 14% of them seen just once; the ten biggest clones take up 44%. Material: a population of CD138-negative cells sorted from bone marrow. All receptors come from a donor aged 40 or over with multiple myeloma.

There are many counts of this clonotype. The V call is TRBV28, the J call TRBJ2-4, with D tentatively TRBD1 (6 bases). CDR1 and CDR2 from the germline V gene are MDHEN and SYDVKM. This CDR3 has 15 residues. With 5 bases removed from V and 0 bases from J, the gap between germline ends came to 11 bases. CDR3 DNA: TGTGCCAGCAGTCAACAGGGCCTAGCCAAAAACATTCAGTACTTC. Its translation is CASSQQGLAKNIQYF.

This clonotype was found many times. This chain links TRBV27 with TRBJ1-1; D is possibly TRBD1 (5 bases). V was cut by 4 bases and J by 1 base, with 10 bases left in between. The CDR3 is 14 residues long. From germline, CDR1 is MNHEY and CDR2 SMNVEV (reference sequence). CDR3 DNA sequence: TGTGCCAGCAGTTGGGACGCGGGGAACACTGAAGCTTTCTTT. Translation: CASSWDAGNTEAFF.

This clonotype showed up many times. This rearrangement joins TRBV4-2 to TRBJ1-1, with D perhaps matching TRBD1 (6 bases). V gave up 2 bases and J gave up 7 bases, with 17 bases separating them. Per germline, CDR1 LGHNA and CDR2 YNFKEQ. The CDR3 covers 15 residues. The CDR3 coding sequence is TGTGCCAGCAGCCAAAACAGGGAGGGAACAGATGAAGCTTTCTTT. It translates to CASSQNREGTDEAFF.

Ten or more counts support this clonotype. The chain recombines TRBV7-9 with TRBJ2-2, with 13 bases identical to TRBD2. Germline CDR1 SEHNR, CDR2 FQNEAQ (reference sequence). Trimming removed 7 bases from V and 6 bases from J; junction bases left unmatched: 5. The length of the CDR3 is 15 residues. The CDR3 DNA is TGTGCCAGCATCGGCGGACTAGCGGGGGCCGGGGAGCTGTTTTTT. Encoded protein: CASIGGLAGAGELFF.

With respect to this clonotype: The conserved closing phenylalanine or tryptophan is absent in this CDR3, likely reflecting a read error. The genes are TRBV7-2 and TRBJ1-5; D not resolved. The V and J ends lost 5 bases and 4 bases respectively, with 9 bases between them. The CDR3 has 13 residues. CDR1 and CDR2 (germline): SGHTA, FQGNSA. CDR3 coding DNA: TGTGCCAGCAGCACGGACCTAAATCAGCCCCAGCATCTT. Its protein is CASSTDLNQPQHL.

The chain combines TRBV6-5 with TRBJ2-1, with TRBD2 identical over 12 bases. Germline V gene sequence: CDR1 MNHEY, CDR2 SVGAGI. The CDR3 runs to 14 residues. Unmatched junction bases numbered 7, after V lost 9 bases and J lost 7 bases. As DNA, the CDR3 is TGTGCCAGTTACTCTGGACTAGCGGGAAATGAGCAGTTCTTC. As protein: CASYSGLAGNEQFF.

In its sample, this clonotype was seen many times. The chain employs TRBV19 and TRBJ2-5, with TRBD1 matching 9 bases. Germline lookup yields CDR1 LNHDA and CDR2 SQIVND (reference sequence). This CDR3 comprises 16 residues. Trimming took 3 bases from V and 2 from J; bases not matched to a gene: 7. CDR3 region: CASSMGAGQGQETQYF. The CDR3 coding sequence is TGTGCCAGTAGTATGGGAGCGGGACAGGGTCAAGAGACCCAGTACTTC.

This clonotype turned up a few times. A much larger clone lies one base from this, so it may be a read error. This chain links TRBV10-1 with TRBJ2-1; D not resolved. The germline V gene has CDR1 WNHNN and CDR2 SYGVQD (reference sequence). The CDR3 totals 16 residues. As DNA, the CDR3 is TGCGCCAGCAGTAGAATAGGCTACCAGGCATACAATGAGCAGCTCTTC. Amino acids: CASSRIGYQAYNEQLF.

The table lists this clonotype with many counts. The V and J genes are TRBV2 and TRBJ2-2; D gene unclear. The CDR3 loop spans 15 amino acids. V lost 7 bases, J lost 4 bases, and 16 bases lay in between. Looked up from germline, CDR1 is SNHLY and CDR2 is FYNNEI. The CDR3 spells CASTSDGQITGELFF. Here the CDR3 DNA reads TGTGCCAGCACCTCCGACGGGCAGATCACCGGGGAGCTGTTTTTT.

This clonotype was observed many times. The CDR3 region has the DNA TGCGCCAGCAGCTTAAGGAACCTCTGGGACAGGGCTCTCTCTGGGGCCAACGTCCTGACTTTC. It yields the protein CASSLRNLWDRALSGANVLTF. The chain recombines TRBV5-1 with TRBJ2-6, with 9 bases fitting TRBD1. In germline, CDR1 is SGHRS, CDR2 YFSETQ. J lost 0 bases, V lost 2 bases, and 15 bases had no gene match. The CDR3 contains 21 residues. The whole variable domain, filled in from reference TRBV5-1 and TRBJ2-6, reads KAGVTQTPRYLIKTRGQQVTLSCSPISGHRSVSWYQQTPGQGLQFLFEYFSETQRNKGNFPGRFSGRQFSNSRSEMNVSTLELGDSALYLCASSLRNLWDRALSGANVLTFGAGSRLTVL.

To note about this clonotype: Given the absence of the conserved phenylalanine or tryptophan at the CDR3 end, a read error is likely. The chain links TRBV12-3 or TRBV12-4 to TRBJ2-1; 7 nucleotides align to TRBD2. The CDR3 runs to 14 residues. The J segment lost 8 bases and the V segment lost 4 bases, leaving 8 bases of the junction unmatched. The CDR3 DNA is TGTGCCAGCAGTTCACGGCGGGAGAGCCATGAGCAGTTCTCC. Its translation: CASSSRRESHEQFS.